This T cell receptor beta chain was found in a study of T-cell memory formation after mild COVID-19. Via MiXCR, TCRdb re-called the 5' RACE reads, giving one row per CDR3 protein. The data show roughly 240,000 distinct CDR3 sequences, about 16% seen once. Trimming cost V 4 bases and J 5 bases; bases outside gene matches: 6. The germline CDR1 and CDR2 sequences are LGHNA and YSLEER. The CDR3 is 15 amino acids. This rearrangement joins TRBV4-3 to TRBJ2-2, with 8 bases lining up with TRBD1. This TCR was sampled from a man aged 18 to 29 who had mild COVID-19 (a few samples of this study predate the infection). Cell type and time point are not known. Specimen: PBMCs or a T cell subset sorted from them (not recorded which). The CDR3 loop reads CASSPTGAGTGELFF. CDR3 in DNA: TGCGCCAGCAGCCCGACAGGGGCGGGAACCGGGGAGCTGTTTTTT.